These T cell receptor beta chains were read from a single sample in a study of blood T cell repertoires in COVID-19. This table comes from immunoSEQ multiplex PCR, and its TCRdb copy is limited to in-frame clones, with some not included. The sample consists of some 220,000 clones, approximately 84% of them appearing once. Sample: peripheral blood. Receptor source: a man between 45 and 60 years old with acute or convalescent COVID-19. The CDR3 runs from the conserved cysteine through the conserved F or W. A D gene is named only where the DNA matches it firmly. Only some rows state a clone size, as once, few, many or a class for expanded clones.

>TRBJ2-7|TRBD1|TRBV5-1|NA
TGCGCCAGCAGCTTGGGGACAGGGGGCGAGTACGAGCAGTACTTC
CASSLGTGGEYEQYF
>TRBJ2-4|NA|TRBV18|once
TGTGCCAGCTCACCACCGACAGTAGCCAAAAACATTCAGTACTTC
CASSPPTVAKNIQYF
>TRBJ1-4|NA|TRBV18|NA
TGTGCCAGCTCACCACGCCGGGACACAGCTAATGAAAAACTGTTTTTT
CASSPRRDTANEKLFF
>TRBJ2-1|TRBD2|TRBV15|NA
TGTGCCACCAGCAGACCGGGACTAGCGGGACGCAATGAGCAGTTCTTC
CATSRPGLAGRNEQFF
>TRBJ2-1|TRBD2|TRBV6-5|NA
TGTGCCCATGCTAGCGGGTCTTACAATGAGCAGTTCTTC
CAHASGSYNEQFF
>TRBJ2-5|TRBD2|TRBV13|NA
TGTGCCAGCAGCTTAGGGCCTAGCGGGGGGGATCAAGAGACCCAGTACTTC
CASSLGPSGGDQETQYF
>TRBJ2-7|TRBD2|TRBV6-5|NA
TGTGCCGGAAACCGACTAGCGGGAGGTTACGAGCAGTACTTC
CAGNRLAGGYEQYF
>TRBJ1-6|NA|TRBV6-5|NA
TGTGCCAGCAGTAACTCAGGGAGCTCCTATAATTCACCCCTCCACTTT
CASSNSGSSYNSPLHF
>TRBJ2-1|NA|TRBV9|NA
TGTGCCAGCAGCGTAGGGGGCCCCTACAATGAGCAGTTCTTC
CASSVGGPYNEQFF
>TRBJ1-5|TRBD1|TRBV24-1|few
TGTGCCACCAGTGATTCCCTCCTGGACAGGGACCGACAGCCCCAGCATTTT
CATSDSLLDRDRQPQHF
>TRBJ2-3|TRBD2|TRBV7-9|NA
TGTGCCAGCAGCCCCAGACTAGCGGCCACAGATACGCAGTATTTT
CASSPRLAATDTQYF
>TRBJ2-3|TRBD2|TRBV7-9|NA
TGTGCCAGCAGCTTAGATCTAGCGGGCCCCACAGATACGCAGTATTTT
CASSLDLAGPTDTQYF
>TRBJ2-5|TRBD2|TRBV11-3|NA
TGTGCCAGCAGCCGCCGACTAGCGACCCAAGAGACCCAGTACTTC
CASSRRLATQETQYF